This TCR beta chain originates from a study of T cell responses to AZD1222 COVID-19 vaccine. General study results and limits: Receipt of two AZD1222 doses was followed by a rise in Spike-specific TCR breadth and depth. Females made up more of the donors, who were largely white British, and clonal diversity may have come out too low.

Notes on this clone: What it binds is unknown.

The protocol was immunoSEQ multiplex PCR, while the TCRdb copy is restricted to in-frame clones and leaves out a portion. The data contain 120,000 to 150,000 clones, over 90% of them singletons. The CDR3 is 13 amino acids. Trimming left V 4 bases short and J 4 bases short, with 7 bases between. Germline-derived CDR1 and CDR2 are MNHEY and SVGEGT. Sequenced material: peripheral blood, taken on day 0 of MenACWY control vaccination. The chain couples TRBV6-2 or TRBV6-3 to TRBJ2-2; D may be TRBD1 (5 bases). The sequence was collected from an adult in good health. The chain's CDR3 is CASSSTVTGELFF. CDR3 sequence (DNA): TGTGCCAGCAGTTCGACAGTCACCGGGGAGCTGTTTTTT.